These 18 T cell receptor beta chains came from one sample sequenced in a study of cytomegalovirus exposure and HLA in healthy donors. 13 Jbeta primers and 60 Vbeta primers were used for the PCR. Sequenced by immunoSEQ multiplex PCR; TCRdb stores in-frame clones only, minus some. Among some 190,000 clones listed, about three quarters were seen once. The sample consisted of PBMCs. The source is a woman aged 40 to 49 in good health and CMV-seronegative.

The chain has TRBV5-4 and TRBJ2-5, with 7 bases matching TRBD2. The CDR3 is made up of 11 amino acids. V lost 2 bases to trimming and J lost 9 bases; unmatched junction nucleotides: 1. CDR1 and CDR2 (germline): SGHNT, YYREEE (reference sequence). In nucleotides, the CDR3 is TGTGCCAGCAGCTTTGGGGGGGCCCAGTACTTC. This codes for CASSFGGAQYF.

This chain joins TRBV9 and TRBJ1-2; tentatively, D is TRBD1 (5 bases). Trimming left V 4 bases short and J 7 bases short, with 23 bases between. CDR1 SGDLS and CDR2 YYNGEE come from the germline V gene. The CDR3 length is 16 residues. The DNA of the CDR3 is TGTGCCAGCAGCCCCCAATCAGCTGGGGGGGGTTTTGGCTACACCTTC. As protein: CASSPQSAGGGFGYTF.

The rearrangement joins TRBV6-1 to TRBJ1-5, with 11 bases aligning to TRBD1. Germline CDR1 and CDR2: MNHNS and SASEGT. V gave up 2 bases and J gave up 6 bases; unmatched junction bases: 6. CDR3 size: 16 residues. The CDR3, as DNA: TGTGCCAGCAGTGAATTGGTCGGGACAGGGGGTCAGCCCCAGCATTTT. Translated: CASSELVGTGGQPQHF.

This chain connects TRBV18 to TRBJ2-3; 10 bases agree with TRBD2. The germline V gene encodes CDR1 KGHSH and CDR2 LQKENI. V was clipped by 4 bases and J by 2 bases; unmatched bases: 6. This CDR3 comprises 16 residues. This CDR3 reads CASSLNSGGTTDTQYF. The CDR3 region has the DNA TGTGCCAGCTCACTCAATAGCGGGGGGACCACAGATACGCAGTATTTT.

The J gene is TRBJ2-7, the V gene TRBV2; possibly TRBD2 for D (5 bases). Trimming took off 3 bases at V and 6 bases at J, with 21 bases between the two ends. CDR1 and CDR2 from the germline V gene are SNHLY and FYNNEI. CDR3 length equals 16 residues. CDR3 residues: CASSETSWELRGEQYF. In nucleotides, the CDR3 is TGTGCCAGCAGTGAGACCTCCTGGGAACTACGGGGCGAGCAGTACTTC.

V and J are TRBV10-3 and TRBJ1-1, with D maybe TRBD1 (6 bases). The CDR3 consists of 14 residues. The ends were cut back, 8 bases at V and 1 base at J, with 14 bases in the middle. The V gene's germline CDR1 is ENHRY and CDR2 SYGVKD. DNA for the CDR3: TGTGCCATCGGAGAGTGGGGGCAGAACACTGAAGCTTTCTTT. Translation: CAIGEWGQNTEAFF.

This chain joins TRBV5-5 and TRBJ1-5; 8 positions agree with TRBD1. From germline, CDR1 is SGHKS and CDR2 YYEKEE (reference sequence). Trimming cost V 2 bases and J 7 bases; bases outside gene matches: 5. This CDR3 is built from 14 residues. DNA for the CDR3: TGTGCCAGCAGCTTCGGACAGGGCGGACAGCCCCAGCATTTT. Its protein is CASSFGQGGQPQHF.

This clone has only a few counts. The rearrangement joins TRBV7-3 to TRBJ2-1; D remains unclear. CDR3 length: 14 residues. Germline assignment: CDR1 SGHTA and CDR2 FQGTGA. V was trimmed by 2 bases and J by 4 bases, leaving 9 bases between them. Here the CDR3 DNA reads TGTGCCAGCAGCTTACACCTAGGATACAATGAGCAGTTCTTC. Translated: CASSLHLGYNEQFF.

The CDR3 sequence: CSVGQGTSTEAFF. The DNA for the CDR3 is TGCAGCGTCGGACAGGGGACGAGCACTGAAGCTTTCTTT. The rearrangement uses TRBV29-1 and TRBJ1-1; TRBD1 aligns across 9 bases. Germline V gene data show CDR1 as SQVTM and CDR2 as ANQGSEA. The V and J ends lost 6 bases and 4 bases, in that order; junction bases with no gene match: 6. CDR3 size: 13 residues. Full variable domain (outside the CDR3, taken from reference TRBV29-1 and TRBJ1-1): SAVISQKPSRDICQRGTSLTIQCQVDSQVTMMFWYRQQPGQSLTLIATANQGSEATYESGFVIDKFPISRPNLTFSTLTVSNMSPEDSSIYLCSVGQGTSTEAFFGQGTRLTVV.

The V gene is TRBV28, the J gene TRBJ1-5, with D unresolved. V lost 4 bases and J lost 3, with 7 bases in between. CDR1 and CDR2 (germline): MDHEN, SYDVKM. This CDR3 comprises 13 residues. This CDR3 is CASSSGYNQPQHF. The CDR3 region has the DNA TGTGCCAGCAGTTCAGGTTACAATCAGCCCCAGCATTTT. The full variable domain, rest sourced from reference TRBV28 and TRBJ1-5, is DVKVTQSSRYLVKRTGEKVFLECVQDMDHENMFWYRQDPGLGLRLIYFSYDVKMKEKGDIPEGYSVSREKKERFSLILESASTNQTSMYLCASSSGYNQPQHFGDGTRLSIL.

This clone was seen just once. The chain joins TRBV5-5 to TRBJ1-2; D unresolved. Germline-derived CDR1 and CDR2 are SGHKS and YYEKEE (reference sequence). This CDR3 spans 17 amino acids. V lost 1 base to trimming and J lost 0 bases, with 16 bases between them. Here the CDR3 reads CASSLYGELPTNYGYTF. Written as DNA, the CDR3 is TGTGCCAGCAGCTTGTACGGGGAGCTCCCGACTAACTATGGCTACACCTTC.

V and J are TRBV14 and TRBJ2-4, with 8 nucleotides matching TRBD1. J lost 9 bases, V lost 4 bases, and 11 bases had no gene match. CDR1 and CDR2 (germline): SGHDN, FVKESK. The CDR3 runs 15 residues. The CDR3 protein is CASSLRTGRLGIQYF. In DNA, the CDR3 is TGTGCCAGCAGCCTCCGGACAGGGAGGCTCGGCATTCAGTACTTC.

This chain uses TRBV12-5 with TRBJ1-2; 9 bases align to TRBD1. Trimming took 4 bases from V and 3 from J; bases not matched to a gene: 9. Germline CDR1 reads LGHNT; CDR2 reads FRNRAP. The CDR3 runs to 16 residues. CDR3 loop: CASGSTNRGLDYGYTF. The DNA for the CDR3 is TGTGCTAGTGGTTCGACGAACAGGGGGCTGGACTATGGCTACACCTTC.

The chain is built from TRBV2 and TRBJ2-3; weak D call: TRBD2 (5 bases). CDR1 is SNHLY and CDR2 is FYNNEI in the germline V gene. The length of the CDR3 is 14 residues. Between the trimmed V and J ends, which lost 5 bases and 4 bases, there was a span of 13 bases. Written as DNA, the CDR3 is TGTGCCAGCAGTTCGTTTAGCGTCCCAGATACGCAGTATTTT. Amino acids: CASSSFSVPDTQYF.

This clone was counted a few times. V usage is TRBV4-1 and J usage is TRBJ2-1; 8 positions match TRBD2. Per germline, CDR1 MGHRA and CDR2 YSYEKL. This CDR3 has 17 residues. Unmatched junction bases numbered 6, after V lost 2 bases and J lost 0 bases. As DNA, the CDR3 is TGCGCCAGCAGCCAAACTATTAGCGGGGCCTCCTACAATGAGCAGTTCTTC. Amino acids: CASSQTISGASYNEQFF.

The rearrangement joins TRBV7-2 to TRBJ2-5, with a possible D match to TRBD2 (5 bases). V was shortened by 8 bases and J by 2 bases, with 15 bases between the two germline ends. The CDR3 covers 14 residues. The germline V gene encodes CDR1 SGHTA and CDR2 FQGNSA. The CDR3 DNA reads TGTGCCAGCTCGGGCGGCGGGCCTCAAGAGACCCAGTACTTC. This translates into CASSGGGPQETQYF.

V usage is TRBV14 and J usage is TRBJ2-2; weak D call: TRBD1 (6 bases). The germline V gene encodes CDR1 SGHDN and CDR2 FVKESK. V was clipped by 4 bases and J by 0 bases, with 12 bases between them. This CDR3 is 16 amino acids long. The CDR3 DNA is TGTGCCAGCAGCCTCCTGACAGGAGCGAACACCGGGGAGCTGTTTTTT. It yields the protein CASSLLTGANTGELFF.

The chain couples TRBV7-2 to TRBJ2-1, with a tentative D call TRBD1 (5 bases). Germline values: CDR1 SGHTA, CDR2 FQGNSA. This CDR3 contains 15 residues. V gave up 5 bases and J gave up 0 bases, with 11 bases separating them. Written as DNA, the CDR3 is TGTGCCAGCAGCCTAACGGACAACTCCTACAATGAGCAGTTCTTC. It encodes CASSLTDNSYNEQFF. The whole variable domain, remainder taken from reference TRBV7-2 and TRBJ2-1, is GAGVSQSPSNKVTEKGKDVELRCDPISGHTALYWYRQSLGQGLEFLIYFQGNSAPDKSGLPSDRFSAERTGGSVSTLTIQRTQQEDSAVYLCASSLTDNSYNEQFFGPGTRLTVL.